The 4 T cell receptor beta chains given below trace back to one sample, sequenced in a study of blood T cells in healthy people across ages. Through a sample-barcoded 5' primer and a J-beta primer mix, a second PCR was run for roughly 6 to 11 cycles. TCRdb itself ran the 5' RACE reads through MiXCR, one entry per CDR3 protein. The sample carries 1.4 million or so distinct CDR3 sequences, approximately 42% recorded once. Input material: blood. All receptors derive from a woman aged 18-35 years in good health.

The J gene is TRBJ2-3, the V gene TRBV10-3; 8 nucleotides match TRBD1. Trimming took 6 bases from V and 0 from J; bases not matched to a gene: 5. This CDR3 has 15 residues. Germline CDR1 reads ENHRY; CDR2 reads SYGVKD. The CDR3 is CAISHRGSSTDTQYF. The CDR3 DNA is TGTGCCATCAGCCACAGGGGGTCTAGCACAGATACGCAGTATTTT.

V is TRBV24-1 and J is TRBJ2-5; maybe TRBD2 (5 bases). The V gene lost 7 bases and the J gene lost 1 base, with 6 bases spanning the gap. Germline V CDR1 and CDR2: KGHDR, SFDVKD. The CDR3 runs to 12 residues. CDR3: CATSGIQETQYF. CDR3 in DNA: TGTGCCACCAGCGGGATCCAAGAGACCCAGTACTTC.

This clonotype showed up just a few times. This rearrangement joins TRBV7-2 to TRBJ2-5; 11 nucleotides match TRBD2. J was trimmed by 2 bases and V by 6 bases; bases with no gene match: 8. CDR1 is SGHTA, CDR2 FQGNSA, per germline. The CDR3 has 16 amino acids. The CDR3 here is CASSPTSGTTQETQYF. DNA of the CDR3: TGTGCCAGCAGTCCGACTAGCGGGACGACTCAAGAGACCCAGTACTTC.

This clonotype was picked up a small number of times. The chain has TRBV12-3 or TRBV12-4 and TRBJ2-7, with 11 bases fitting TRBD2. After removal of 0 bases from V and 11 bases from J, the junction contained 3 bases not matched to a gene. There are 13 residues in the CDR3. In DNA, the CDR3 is TGTGCCAGCAGTTTAGCACTAGCGGGGGAAGAGTACTTC. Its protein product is CASSLALAGEEYF.